The rows below give T cell receptor beta chains drawn from one sample of a study of beta chain features in type 1 diabetes. TCRdb keeps only in-frame clones here, not all; method: immunoSEQ multiplex PCR. The profile shows hundreds of thousands of clones, less than 20% of them singletons. Sequenced sample: naive CD4+ T cells from blood. Receptor source: a man aged 18 to 29 in good health. Each CDR3 is given with its conserved first and last residue. A D gene is named only where the DNA matches it firmly. Rows may omit the clone size; those that give it use once, few, many or a size class.

J	V	size	D	CDR3	DNA
TRBJ2-7	TRBV7-8	few	.	CASSYNRDPYEQYF	TGTGCCAGCAGCTACAACAGGGACCCCTACGAGCAGTACTTC
TRBJ2-7	TRBV29-1	few	.	CSVRVTAMEQYF	TGCAGCGTTCGGGTGACAGCGATGGAGCAGTACTTC
TRBJ1-2	TRBV29-1	.	TRBD1	CSVARTGANYGYTF	TGCAGCGTCGCCAGGACAGGGGCAAACTATGGCTACACCTTC
TRBJ1-4	TRBV6-1	.	.	CASSPLSGKLFF	TGTGCCAGCAGTCCTCTCTCAGGGAAACTGTTTTTT
TRBJ2-5	TRBV5-1	.	TRBD1	CASSLTGTEVTQYF	TGCGCCAGCAGCTTAACCGGGACAGAAGTGACCCAGTACTTC
TRBJ2-7	TRBV7-9	.	.	CASSLVRGSYEQYF	TGTGCCAGCAGCTTAGTAAGGGGCTCCTACGAGCAGTACTTC
TRBJ2-1	TRBV6-1	.	.	CASRTTGSEQFF	TGTGCCAGCAGAACAACAGGGTCTGAGCAGTTCTTC
TRBJ1-1	TRBV6-5	.	.	CASSYSTNTEAFF	TGTGCCAGCAGTTACTCCACGAACACTGAAGCTTTCTTT
TRBJ2-3	TRBV9	few	TRBD2	CASSPRLASFADTQYF	TGTGCCAGCAGCCCTCGACTAGCCTCCTTCGCAGATACGCAGTATTTT
TRBJ2-3	TRBV5-1	few	TRBD1	CASSLERQGDTQYF	TGCGCCAGCAGCTTGGAGAGACAGGGAGATACGCAGTATTTT
TRBJ2-1	TRBV10-3	few	TRBD2	CAIRTSGTVNEQFF	TGTGCCATCCGGACTAGCGGGACTGTCAATGAGCAGTTCTTC
TRBJ1-2	TRBV4-2	.	TRBD1	CASSRDRGRAYGYTF	TGTGCCAGCAGCCGAGACAGGGGGCGCGCCTATGGCTACACCTTC
TRBJ2-6	TRBV9	.	.	CASSVGGARVGPVLTF	TGTGCCAGCAGCGTGGGCGGGGCTCGGGTAGGGCCCGTCCTGACTTTC
TRBJ1-1	TRBV5-6	.	.	CASSRNRALNTEAFF	TGTGCCAGCAGCCGCAACAGGGCCCTGAACACTGAAGCTTTCTTT
TRBJ2-7	TRBV2	.	.	CASSADQMSYEQYF	TGTGCCAGCAGCGCGGACCAAATGAGCTACGAGCAGTACTTC
TRBJ2-1	TRBV6-5	.	.	CASSLTGKYNEQFF	TGTGCCAGCAGCCTTACCGGGAAGTACAATGAGCAGTTCTTC
TRBJ1-1	TRBV29-1	.	TRBD1	CSSDRGHTEAFF	TGCAGCTCGGACAGGGGGCACACTGAAGCTTTCTTT
TRBJ1-1	TRBV4-2	.	TRBD1	CASSQDNRGSVNTEAFF	TGTGCCAGCAGCCAAGACAACAGGGGGAGCGTGAACACTGAAGCTTTCTTT
TRBJ1-5	TRBV5-4	.	.	CASSPGPNSNQPQHF	TGTGCCAGCAGTCCTGGACCGAATAGCAATCAGCCCCAGCATTTT
TRBJ1-2	TRBV6-5	.	.	CASSPGLRYGYTF	TGTGCCAGCAGCCCGGGACTGCGGTATGGCTACACCTTC
TRBJ2-1	TRBV4-1	.	TRBD1	CASSQGDRGWIGSYNEQFF	TGCGCCAGCAGCCAGGGCGACAGGGGGTGGATAGGGTCCTACAATGAGCAGTTCTTC
TRBJ1-1	TRBV20-1	.	.	CSAGGIAEAFF	TGCAGTGCCGGGGGCATAGCTGAAGCTTTCTTT
TRBJ1-4	TRBV7-2	few	.	CASSSGPSNEKLFF	TGTGCCAGCAGCTCAGGTCCCTCTAATGAAAAACTGTTTTTT
TRBJ2-3	TRBV27	.	TRBD2	CASSLRLAGWADTQYF	TGTGCCAGCAGTTTAAGACTAGCGGGGTGGGCAGATACGCAGTATTTT